This TCR beta chain was profiled in a study of blood T cell repertoires in COVID-19. This clone has just one count. The table came from immunoSEQ multiplex PCR; TCRdb's copy has only in-frame clones and leaves some out. The table lists 390,000 or so clones, approximately 87% of them singletons. In assigning cohorts, the study relied on participant-reported clinical history. The sequence came from a woman aged 45-60 years who had recovered from COVID-19. The sample taken for sequencing was PBMCs or T cells enriched from blood (not recorded which).

CDR3 sequence (DNA): TGTGCCAGCAGCCAAACGGGGGGGCCGGGGGAGCAGTACTTC. As protein: CASSQTGGPGEQYF. The rearrangement links TRBV4-2 to TRBJ2-7; 8 positions match TRBD2. This CDR3 spans 14 amino acids. The V and J ends lost 2 bases and 7 bases, in that order; junction bases with no gene match: 7. Germline V gives CDR1 LGHNA, CDR2 YNFKEQ.